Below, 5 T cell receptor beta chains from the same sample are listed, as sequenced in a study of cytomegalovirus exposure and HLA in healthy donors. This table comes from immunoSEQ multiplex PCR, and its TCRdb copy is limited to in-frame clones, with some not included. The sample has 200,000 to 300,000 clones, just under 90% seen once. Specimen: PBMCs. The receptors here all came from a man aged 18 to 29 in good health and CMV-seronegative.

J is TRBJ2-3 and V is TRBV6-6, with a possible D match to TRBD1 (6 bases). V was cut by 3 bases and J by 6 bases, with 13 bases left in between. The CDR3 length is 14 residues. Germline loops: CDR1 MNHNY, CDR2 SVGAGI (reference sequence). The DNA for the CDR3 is TGTGCCAGCAGTTATTCCGGGACACGCGATACGCAGTATTTT. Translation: CASSYSGTRDTQYF.

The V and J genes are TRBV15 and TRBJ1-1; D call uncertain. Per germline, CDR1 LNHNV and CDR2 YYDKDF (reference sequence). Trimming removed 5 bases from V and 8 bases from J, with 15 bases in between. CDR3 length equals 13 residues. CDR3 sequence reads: CATSLEAFQEAFF. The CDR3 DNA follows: TGTGCCACCAGCCTAGAGGCCTTCCAAGAAGCTTTCTTT.

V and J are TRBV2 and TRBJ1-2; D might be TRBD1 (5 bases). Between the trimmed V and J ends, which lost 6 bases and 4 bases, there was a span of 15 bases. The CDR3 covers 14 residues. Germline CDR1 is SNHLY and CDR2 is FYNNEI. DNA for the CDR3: TGTGCCAGCAGCGGGACGGGGGAAGTCTATGGCTACACCTTC. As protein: CASSGTGEVYGYTF. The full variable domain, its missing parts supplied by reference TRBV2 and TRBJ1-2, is EPEVTQTPSHQVTQMGQEVILRCVPISNHLYFYWYRQILGQKVEFLVSFYNNEISEKSEIFDDQFSVERPDGSNFTLKIRSTKLEDSAMYFCASSGTGEVYGYTFGSGTRLTVV.

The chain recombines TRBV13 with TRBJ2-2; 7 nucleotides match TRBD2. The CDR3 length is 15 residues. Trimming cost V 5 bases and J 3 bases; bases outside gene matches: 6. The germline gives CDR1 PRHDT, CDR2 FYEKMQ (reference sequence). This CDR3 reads CASSPGLSYTGELFF. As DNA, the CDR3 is TGTGCCAGCAGCCCGGGACTATCCTACACCGGGGAGCTGTTTTTT.

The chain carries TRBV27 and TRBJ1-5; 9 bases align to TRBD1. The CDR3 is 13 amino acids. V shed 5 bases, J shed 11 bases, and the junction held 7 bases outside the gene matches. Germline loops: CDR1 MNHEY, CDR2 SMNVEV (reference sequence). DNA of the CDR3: TGTGCCAGCAGTACCGGGACAGGGATAGCCCAGCATTTT. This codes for CASSTGTGIAQHF.